What follows are 2 T cell receptor beta chains derived from one specimen sequenced in a study of blood T cell repertoires in COVID-19. Some clones are missing from TCRdb's copy, which holds only in-frame ones; the method was immunoSEQ multiplex PCR. The data show over 600,000 clones, with 85% to 90% seen just once and around 0.3% held by the top ten. The source material was peripheral blood. The receptors were sampled from a woman aged 18-29 years with acute or convalescent COVID-19.

The chain joins TRBV7-9 to TRBJ2-7, with D hard to call. Germline loops: CDR1 SEHNR, CDR2 FQNEAQ (reference sequence). The V end lost 2 bases, the J end lost 6 bases, and 8 bases lay between the germline ends. The length of the CDR3 is 12 residues. The CDR3 spells CASSLILSEQYF. The CDR3, as DNA: TGTGCCAGCAGCTTAATCCTAAGCGAGCAGTACTTC.

V gene TRBV7-2 combines with J gene TRBJ1-4; 8 bases map to TRBD1. Germline CDR1 is SGHTA and CDR2 is FQGNSA. The CDR3 loop spans 14 amino acids. V dropped 6 bases and J dropped 5; count of bases not matched to a gene: 5. CDR3 sequence reads: CASRTQGANEKLFF. The CDR3 region has the DNA TGTGCCAGCAGGACCCAGGGGGCGAATGAAAAACTGTTTTTT.